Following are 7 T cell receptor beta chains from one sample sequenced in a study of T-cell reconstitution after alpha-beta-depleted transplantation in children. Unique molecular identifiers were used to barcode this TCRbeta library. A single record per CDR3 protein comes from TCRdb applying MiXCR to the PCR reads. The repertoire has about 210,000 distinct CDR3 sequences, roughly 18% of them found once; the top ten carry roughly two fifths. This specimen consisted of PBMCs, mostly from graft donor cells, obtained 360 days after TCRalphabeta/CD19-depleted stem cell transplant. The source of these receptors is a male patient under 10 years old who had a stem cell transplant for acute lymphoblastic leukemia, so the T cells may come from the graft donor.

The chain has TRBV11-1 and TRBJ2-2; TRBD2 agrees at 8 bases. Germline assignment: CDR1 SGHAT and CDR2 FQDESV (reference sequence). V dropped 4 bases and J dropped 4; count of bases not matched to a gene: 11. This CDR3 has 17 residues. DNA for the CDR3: TGTGCCAGCAGCTGGACGGACGGGGGGGTCCCCACCGGGGAGCTGTTTTTT. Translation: CASSWTDGGVPTGELFF.

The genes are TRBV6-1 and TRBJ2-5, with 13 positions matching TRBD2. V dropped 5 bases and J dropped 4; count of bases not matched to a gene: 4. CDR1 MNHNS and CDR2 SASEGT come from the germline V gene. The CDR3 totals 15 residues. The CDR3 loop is CASSRGTSGVETQYF. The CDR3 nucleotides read TGTGCCAGCAGTAGAGGGACTAGCGGGGTAGAGACCCAGTACTTC.

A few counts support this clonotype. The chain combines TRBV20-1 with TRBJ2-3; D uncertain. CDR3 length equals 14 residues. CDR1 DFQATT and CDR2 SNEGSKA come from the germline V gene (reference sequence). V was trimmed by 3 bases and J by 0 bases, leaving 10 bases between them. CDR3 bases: TGCAGTGCTAGTCCCGGGTCTAGCACAGATACGCAGTATTTT. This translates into CSASPGSSTDTQYF.

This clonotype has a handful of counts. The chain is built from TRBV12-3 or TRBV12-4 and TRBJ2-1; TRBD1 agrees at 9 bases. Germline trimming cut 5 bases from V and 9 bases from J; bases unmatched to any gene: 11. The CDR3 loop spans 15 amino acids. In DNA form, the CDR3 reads TGTGCCAGCAGTCCCCGGGACAGGGAAGTGTTTGAGCAGTTCTTC. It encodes CASSPRDREVFEQFF.

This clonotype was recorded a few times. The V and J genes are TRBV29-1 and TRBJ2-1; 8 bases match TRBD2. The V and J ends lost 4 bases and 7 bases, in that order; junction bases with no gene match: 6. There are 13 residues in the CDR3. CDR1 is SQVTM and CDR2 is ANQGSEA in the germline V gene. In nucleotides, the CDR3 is TGCAGCGTTGTGATAGCGGGGCAGAATGAGCAGTTCTTC. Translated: CSVVIAGQNEQFF.

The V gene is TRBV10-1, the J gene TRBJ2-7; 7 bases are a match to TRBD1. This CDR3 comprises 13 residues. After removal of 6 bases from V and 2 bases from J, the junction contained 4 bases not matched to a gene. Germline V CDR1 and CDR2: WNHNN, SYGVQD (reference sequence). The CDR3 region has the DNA TGCGCCAGCAGCAGACAGGGTCCCTACGAGCAGTACTTC. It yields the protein CASSRQGPYEQYF.

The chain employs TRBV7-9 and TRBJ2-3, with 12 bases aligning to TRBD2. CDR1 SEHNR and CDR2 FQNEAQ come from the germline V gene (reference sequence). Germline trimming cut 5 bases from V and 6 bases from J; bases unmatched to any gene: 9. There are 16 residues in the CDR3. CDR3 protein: CASSISSGGDLDTQYF. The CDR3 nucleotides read TGTGCCAGCAGCATTTCTAGCGGGGGGGATCTGGATACGCAGTATTTT.